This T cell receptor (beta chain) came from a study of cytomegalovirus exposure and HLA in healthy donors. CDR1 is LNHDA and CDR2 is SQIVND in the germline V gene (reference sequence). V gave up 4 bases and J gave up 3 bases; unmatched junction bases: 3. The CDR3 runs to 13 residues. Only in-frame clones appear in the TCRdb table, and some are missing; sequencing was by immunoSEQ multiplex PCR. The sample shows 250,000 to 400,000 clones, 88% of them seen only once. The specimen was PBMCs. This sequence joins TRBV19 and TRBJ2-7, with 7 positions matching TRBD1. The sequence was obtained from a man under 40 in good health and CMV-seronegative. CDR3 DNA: TGTGCCAGTAGTAGGCAGGGGGACTACGAGCAGTACTTC. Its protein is CASSRQGDYEQYF.